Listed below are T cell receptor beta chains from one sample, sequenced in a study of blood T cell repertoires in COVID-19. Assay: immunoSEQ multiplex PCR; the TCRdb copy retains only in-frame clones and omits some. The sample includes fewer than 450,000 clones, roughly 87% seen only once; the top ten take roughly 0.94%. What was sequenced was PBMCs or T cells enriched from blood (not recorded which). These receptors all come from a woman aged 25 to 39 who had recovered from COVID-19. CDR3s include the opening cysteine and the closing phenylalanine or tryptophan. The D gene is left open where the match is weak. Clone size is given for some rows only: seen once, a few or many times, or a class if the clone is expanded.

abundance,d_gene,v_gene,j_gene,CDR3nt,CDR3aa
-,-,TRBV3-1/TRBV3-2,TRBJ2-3,TGTGCCAGCAGCCCCCCGGCTAGCGTCGGCACAGATACGCAGTATTTT,CASSPPASVGTDTQYF
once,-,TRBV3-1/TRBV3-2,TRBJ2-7,TGTGCCAGCAGCCAAACTTTGTCAGGTCAATCCTACGAGCAGTACTTC,CASSQTLSGQSYEQYF
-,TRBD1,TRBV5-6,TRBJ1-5,TGTGCCAGCAGCCGCGGGACAGGGGAGGGCAATCAGCCCCAGCATTTT,CASSRGTGEGNQPQHF
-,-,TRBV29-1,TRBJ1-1,TGCAGCGTTCTCACAGGAGAAGCTTTCTTT,CSVLTGEAFF
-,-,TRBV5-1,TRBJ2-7,TGCGCCAGCAGCATGGACCCTGACAGCTACGAGCAGTACTTC,CASSMDPDSYEQYF
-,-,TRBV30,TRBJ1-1,TGTGCCTGGAATCACGGTCTCCAAGCTTTCTTT,CAWNHGLQAFF
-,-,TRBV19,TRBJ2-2,TGTGCCAGTAGTATCGCAGGTGGATGGAACACCGGGGAGCTGTTTTTT,CASSIAGGWNTGELFF
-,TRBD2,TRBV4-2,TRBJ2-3,TGTGCCAGCAGCCAAAGCGGGGGGACCACAGATACGCAGTATTTT,CASSQSGGTTDTQYF
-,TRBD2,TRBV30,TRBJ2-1,TGTGCCTGGAGTGTACTAGCGGGGGGGAACAATGAGCAGTTCTTC,CAWSVLAGGNNEQFF
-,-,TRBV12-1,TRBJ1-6,TGTGCCAGCAGCTTCTACCGGACAGTAGGGAAGAATTCACCCCTCCACTTT,CASSFYRTVGKNSPLHF
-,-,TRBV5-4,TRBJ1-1,TGTGCCAGCAGCTTGCCCGGACATCGCGGGGACACTGAAGCTTTCTTT,CASSLPGHRGDTEAFF
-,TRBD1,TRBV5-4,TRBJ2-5,TGTGCCAGCAGCTTGGGGGACAGGGTTGAGACCCAGTACTTC,CASSLGDRVETQYF
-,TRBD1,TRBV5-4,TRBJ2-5,TGTGCCAGCAGCCCTGGACAGGCCCAGAGAGAGACCCAGTACTTC,CASSPGQAQRETQYF
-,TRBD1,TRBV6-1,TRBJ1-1,TGTGCCAGCAGTGAAAGGGGGCTGAACACTGAAGCTTTCTTT,CASSERGLNTEAFF
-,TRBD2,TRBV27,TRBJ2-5,TGTGCCAGCAAAAGGGCGGGGGAGGTAGAAGAGACCCAGTACTTC,CASKRAGEVEETQYF
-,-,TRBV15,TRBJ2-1,TGTGCCACCAGCAGAGATAAGAGGCTGGAGCAGTTCTTC,CATSRDKRLEQFF
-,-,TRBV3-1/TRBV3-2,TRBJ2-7,TGTGCCAGCAGCCAAGATAGAACCTACGAGCAGTACTTC,CASSQDRTYEQYF
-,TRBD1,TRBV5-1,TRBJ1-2,TGCGCCAGCGGGACAGGGGAGGGCTACACCTTC,CASGTGEGYTF
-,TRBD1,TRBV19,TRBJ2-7,TGTGCCAGTAGTCCCTGGGACAGGGGTTCCTACGAGCAGTACTTC,CASSPWDRGSYEQYF
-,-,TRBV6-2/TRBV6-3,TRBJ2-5,TGTGCCAGCAGCCCAGGACACTCGGCTGGTCAAGAGACCCAGTACTTC,CASSPGHSAGQETQYF
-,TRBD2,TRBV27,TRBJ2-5,TGTGCCAGCAGTTTGGCCGGGACTAGCCAAGAGACCCAGTACTTC,CASSLAGTSQETQYF
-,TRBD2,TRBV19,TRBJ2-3,TGTGCCAGTAGTATGGCTAGCGGGGGCCCTTTGGTGGATACGCAGTATTTT,CASSMASGGPLVDTQYF
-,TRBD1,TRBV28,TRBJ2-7,TGTGCCAGCAGTCCACGCGGGGGACAGGGGGGCCACGAGCAGTACTTC,CASSPRGGQGGHEQYF
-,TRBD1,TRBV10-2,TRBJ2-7,TGCGCCAGCAGGAGGGGACAGGCGAGCTCCTACGAGCAGTACTTC,CASRRGQASSYEQYF
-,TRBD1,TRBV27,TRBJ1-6,TGTGCCAGCAGCCGAGGGACAGGGGCCCTCTCCCATAATTCACCCCTCCACTTT,CASSRGTGALSHNSPLHF
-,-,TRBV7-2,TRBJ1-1,TGTGCCAGCAGCCCATACAGGGAAACTGAAGCTTTCTTT,CASSPYRETEAFF
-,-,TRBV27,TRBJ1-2,TGTGCCAGCACCTCCCTTGGCAGGGGTAACTATGGCTACACCTTC,CASTSLGRGNYGYTF
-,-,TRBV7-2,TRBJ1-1,TGTGCCAGCAGCTTAGGTCAGGGAATGAACACTGAAGCTTTCTTT,CASSLGQGMNTEAFF
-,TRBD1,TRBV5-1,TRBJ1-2,TGCGCCAGCAGGAAGCAGGGGGCAGACTATGGCTACACCTTC,CASRKQGADYGYTF
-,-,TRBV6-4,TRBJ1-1,TGTGCCAGCAGTGACAGGGAGGGCACTGAAGCTTTCTTT,CASSDREGTEAFF
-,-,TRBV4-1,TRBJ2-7,TGCGCCAGCAGCGCACAACAGGGAACGACCTACGAGCAGTACTTC,CASSAQQGTTYEQYF
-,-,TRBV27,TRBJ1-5,TGTGCCAGCAGTTTATTGGGGGCGTTCGGTCAGCCCCAGCATTTT,CASSLLGAFGQPQHF
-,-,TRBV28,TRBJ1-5,TGTGCCAGCAGATCAGGGGCAGTACAGCCCCAGCATTTT,CASRSGAVQPQHF
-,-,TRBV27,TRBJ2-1,TGTGCCAGCAGTTTATCAGGGGTTGGTGAGCAGTTCTTC,CASSLSGVGEQFF
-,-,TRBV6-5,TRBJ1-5,TGTGCCAGCATATCGGGCGCAAGGGGCCTGGAGCCCCAGCATTTT,CASISGARGLEPQHF
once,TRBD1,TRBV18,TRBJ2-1,TGTGCCAGCTCACCTAGGGGACAGGGGGGCAATGAGCAGTTCTTC,CASSPRGQGGNEQFF
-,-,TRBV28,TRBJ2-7,TGTGCCAGCAGAATCCAGGGGGGCTCCTACGAGCAGTACTTC,CASRIQGGSYEQYF
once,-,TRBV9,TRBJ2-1,TGTGCCAGCAGTCGCGCCAATGAGCAGTTCTTC,CASSRANEQFF
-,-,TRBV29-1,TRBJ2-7,TGCAGCGTTGCTAGGGACACCTACGAGCAGTACTTC,CSVARDTYEQYF
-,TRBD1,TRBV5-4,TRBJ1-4,TGTGCCAGCAGCCCAGGACAGGGACGAAATGAAAAACTGTTTTTT,CASSPGQGRNEKLFF
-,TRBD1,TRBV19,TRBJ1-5,TGTGCCAGTAGTATAAAAGGAACAGGGGCAGGCCAGCCCCAGCATTTT,CASSIKGTGAGQPQHF
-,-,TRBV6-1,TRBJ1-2,TGTGCCAGCAGTGAATCCGACAGCGAGGATGGCTACACCTTC,CASSESDSEDGYTF
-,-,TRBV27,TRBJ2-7,TGTGCCAGCACCCTAGGTGGGGAGCAGTACTTC,CASTLGGEQYF
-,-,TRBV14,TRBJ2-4,TGTGCCAGCAGCCAAGGTAACTTACTAGCCAAAAACATTCAGTACTTC,CASSQGNLLAKNIQYF
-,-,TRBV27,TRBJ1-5,TGTGCCAGCAGTTTTACAGGGCCTAATCAGCCCCAGCATTTT,CASSFTGPNQPQHF
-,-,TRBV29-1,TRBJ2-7,TGCAGCGCCAGGGGAGGGCCCGAAAATGTTTACGAGCAGTACTTC,CSARGGPENVYEQYF
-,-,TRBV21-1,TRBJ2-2,TGTGCCAGCCTCCGGGACAGGGGGCGGGGTAACACCGGGGAGCTGTTTTTT,CASLRDRGRGNTGELFF
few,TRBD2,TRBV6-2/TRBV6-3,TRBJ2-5,TGTGCCAGCAGTCAGGGGACTAGCCGGGCCCAGTACTTC,CASSQGTSRAQYF
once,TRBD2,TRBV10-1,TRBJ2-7,TGCGCCAGCCGGGGGGGAAATGAGCAGTACTTC,CASRGGNEQYF
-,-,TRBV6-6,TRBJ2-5,TGTGCCAGCACCCCAAACGGGCTAGCTGGCGAGACCCAGTACTTC,CASTPNGLAGETQYF
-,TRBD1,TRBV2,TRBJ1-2,TGTGCCAGCACCCTAGACAGGGCGGGCTATGGCTACACCTTC,CASTLDRAGYGYTF
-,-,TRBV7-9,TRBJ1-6,TGTGCCAGCAGCGAACTAGGGAGTTATAATTCACCCCTCCACTTT,CASSELGSYNSPLHF
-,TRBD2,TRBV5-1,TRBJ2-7,TGCGCCAGCAGCTTAAGTAGCGGGGGTGGGAGCTCCTACGAGCAGTACTTC,CASSLSSGGGSSYEQYF
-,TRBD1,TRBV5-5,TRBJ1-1,TGTGCCAGCAGCTTGGTAATGGGAGCAGGGGGGATGAACACTGAAGCTTTCTTT,CASSLVMGAGGMNTEAFF
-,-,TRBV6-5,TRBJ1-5,TGTGCCAGCAGTTACCCCGAGGGAACTAGCAATCAGCCCCAGCATTTT,CASSYPEGTSNQPQHF
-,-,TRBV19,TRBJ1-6,TGTGCCAGTAGTACAGGGTTTACGGATTCACCCCTCCACTTT,CASSTGFTDSPLHF
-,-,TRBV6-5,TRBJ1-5,TGTGCCAGCAGTTACGGAGGCCTTCAGCCCCAGCATTTT,CASSYGGLQPQHF